This TCR beta chain was documented in a study of T cell responses to AZD1222 COVID-19 vaccine. Turning to the study itself: The analysis combined second doses at about 4 or about 12 weeks.

Generated by immunoSEQ multiplex PCR, the TCRdb table keeps only in-frame clones and is missing some. The sample yields about 140,000 clones, roughly 90% seen once. General study findings and limits: Regions 160-218 and 743-854 held dominance among vaccine-associated CD4 TCRs, which spanned spike.

The CDR3 has 15 residues. J lost 4 bases, V lost 4 bases, and 5 bases had no gene match. The germline CDR1 and CDR2 sequences are LGHDT and YNNKEL (reference sequence). To note about this clone: Its antigen is not known.

Here the sequenced sample was peripheral blood, taken on day 0 of AZD1222 vaccination. The clonotype originates from an adult in good health. V is TRBV3-1 (or the pseudogene TRBV3-2) and J is TRBJ2-7; TRBD2 aligns across 12 bases. The CDR3 nucleotides read TGTGCCAGCAGCCTCAGACTAGCGGGAGTATACGAGCAGTACTTC. Amino acid sequence: CASSLRLAGVYEQYF.